This entry lists 22 T cell receptor beta chains sequenced from one sample in a study of early T cells in non-severe SARS-CoV-2 infection. From the 5' RACE reads, TCRdb called clonotypes with MiXCR, one entry per CDR3 protein. The table lists fewer than 55,000 distinct CDR3 sequences, about 9.1% of them singletons, with 4.2% in the top ten. Material for sequencing was whole blood. These receptors came from an adult who was a healthcare worker with PCR-confirmed SARS-CoV-2 infection or an uninfected control (not recorded which).

V is TRBV20-1 and J is TRBJ1-2, with no clear D. The CDR3 runs to 13 residues. The V end lost 6 bases, the J end lost 6 bases, and 17 bases lay between the germline ends. Germline V lookup: CDR1 DFQATT, CDR2 SNEGSKA (reference sequence). The CDR3 nucleotides are TGCAGTGCGCTGGCAGACAACCTCAATGGCTACACCTTC. The encoded protein is CSALADNLNGYTF.

This clonotype was observed many times. The V and J genes are TRBV7-3 and TRBJ2-7; D remains unclear. In germline, CDR1 is SGHTA, CDR2 FQGTGA. V was shortened by 5 bases and J by 6 bases, with 14 bases between the two germline ends. CDR3 length equals 13 residues. CDR3 region: CASSPSASGEQYF. CDR3 bases: TGTGCCAGCAGCCCCAGTGCGTCAGGCGAGCAGTACTTC.

The chain combines TRBV6-1 with TRBJ1-5; D call uncertain. V lost 5 bases and J lost 5, with 10 bases in between. The CDR3 contains 13 residues. Germline assignment: CDR1 MNHNS and CDR2 SASEGT. Written as DNA, the CDR3 is TGTGCCAGCAGTAGTAGTAGTTATCAGCCCCAGCATTTT. Amino acid sequence: CASSSSSYQPQHF.

This chain uses TRBV10-1 with TRBJ1-1; possible D gene TRBD1, 6 bases. CDR1 WNHNN and CDR2 SYGVQD come from the germline V gene (reference sequence). The CDR3 sequence is 13 residues long. V was clipped by 6 bases and J by 5 bases, with 13 bases between them. This chain's CDR3 is CASRATGRTEAFF. The CDR3 nucleotides are TGCGCCAGCAGGGCCACAGGGAGAACTGAAGCTTTCTTT.

This clonotype was found many times. The CDR3 here is CASSPRQGSLSEQYF. CDR3 bases: TGTGCCAGCAGCCCACGACAGGGGAGTTTGAGCGAGCAGTACTTC. The genes are TRBV7-3 and TRBJ2-7; 8 bases fit TRBD1. With 5 bases clipped from V and 6 bases from J, the junction kept 12 bases outside the gene matches. Germline CDR1 SGHTA, CDR2 FQGTGA. This CDR3 is built from 15 residues.

This rearrangement joins TRBV2 to TRBJ2-4; 8 bases agree with TRBD1. Germline lookup yields CDR1 SNHLY and CDR2 FYNNEI. The CDR3 runs to 14 residues. Unmatched junction bases numbered 11, after V lost 7 bases and J lost 9 bases. In nucleotides, the CDR3 is TGTGCCAGCACCCTGGACAGGGATGGGGTCATTCAGTACTTC. Its translation is CASTLDRDGVIQYF.

This clonotype was observed at least ten times. The chain employs TRBV24-1 and TRBJ2-3; 7 bases align to TRBD1. Germline CDR1 and CDR2: KGHDR and SFDVKD. The CDR3 runs to 16 residues. V shed 5 bases and J 3 bases; nucleotides not matched to a gene: 10. The CDR3 protein is CATSVPTGALTDTQYF. The CDR3 DNA follows: TGTGCCACCAGTGTTCCCACAGGGGCCTTGACAGATACGCAGTATTTT.

This clonotype appeared many times. CDR3 protein: CASSLGADEQYF. CDR3 coding DNA: TGCGCCAGCAGCTTAGGGGCGGACGAGCAGTACTTC. The chain has TRBV5-1 and TRBJ2-7; D perhaps matches TRBD1 (5 bases). CDR3 length: 12 amino acids. Germline loops: CDR1 SGHRS, CDR2 YFSETQ. Trimming pared 2 bases from V and 5 bases from J, leaving 8 bases between.

The sample holds many counts of this clonotype. V usage is TRBV20-1 and J usage is TRBJ1-2; 7 nucleotides agree with TRBD1. CDR1 is DFQATT, CDR2 SNEGSKA, per germline (reference sequence). The CDR3 totals 14 residues. The V segment lost 6 bases and the J segment 6 bases; nucleotides outside the gene matches: 13. This CDR3 is CSAWGVYRGDGYTF. In DNA, the CDR3 is TGCAGTGCCTGGGGGGTTTACAGGGGAGATGGCTACACCTTC.

This clonotype was seen many times. This rearrangement joins TRBV29-1 to TRBJ1-1; D remains unclear. V lost 4 bases and J 0 bases, leaving 12 bases between the germline ends. The CDR3 runs to 14 residues. Germline CDR1 reads SQVTM; CDR2 reads ANQGSEA. The CDR3 region has the DNA TGCAGCGTTGTTCCGGGGAACATGAACACTGAAGCTTTCTTT. This gives the protein CSVVPGNMNTEAFF.

This clonotype was seen a handful of times. The chain is built from TRBV10-3 and TRBJ2-2; TRBD1 agrees at 8 bases. V was pared by 6 bases and J by 1 base, with 4 bases of the junction left unmatched. The CDR3 is 15 amino acids. Germline values: CDR1 ENHRY, CDR2 SYGVKD. This chain's CDR3 is CAISTGTGNTGELFF. The DNA of the CDR3 is TGTGCCATCAGCACCGGGACAGGGAACACCGGGGAGCTGTTTTTT.

This clonotype was counted ten times or more. V is TRBV30 and J is TRBJ2-3, with TRBD1 as a possible D gene (5 bases). Germline V gene sequence: CDR1 GTSNPN, CDR2 SVGIG (reference sequence). V lost 1 base and J lost 7, with 9 bases in between. This CDR3 spans 12 amino acids. This CDR3 is CAWSADRYTQYF. As DNA, the CDR3 is TGTGCCTGGAGTGCTGACAGATATACGCAGTATTTT.

This clonotype appeared many times. The chain joins TRBV20-1 to TRBJ2-2; TRBD2 agrees at 14 bases. The ends lost 5 bases at V and 3 bases at J; junction bases unmatched: 5. Germline V gene lookup returns CDR1 DFQATT and CDR2 SNEGSKA (reference sequence). The CDR3 is made up of 16 amino acids. Written as DNA, the CDR3 is TGCAGTGCTTTGACTAGCGGGAGGGAGGACACCGGGGAGCTGTTTTTT. It is translated as CSALTSGREDTGELFF.

This clonotype has a count of ten or more. DNA of the CDR3: TGTGCCAGCAGTTTAGGGGGCCTCCAAACAACTGAAGCTTTCTTT. Amino acids: CASSLGGLQTTEAFF. The chain carries TRBV5-6 and TRBJ1-1, with 7 bases lining up with TRBD1. V trimming: 5 bases; J trimming: 5 bases; junction bases outside the gene matches: 12. Germline loops: CDR1 SGHDT, CDR2 YYEEEE. The CDR3 totals 15 residues. The full variable domain, with the rest looked up from reference TRBV5-6 and TRBJ1-1, is DAGVTQSPTHLIKTRGQQVTLRCSPKSGHDTVSWYQQALGQGPQFIFQYYEEEERQRGNFPDRFSGHQFPNYSSELNVNALLLGDSALYLCASSLGGLQTTEAFFGQGTRLTVV.

This clonotype was found many times. The chain links TRBV20-1 to TRBJ2-5; the match to TRBD2 covers 10 bases. V lost 2 bases to trimming and J lost 2 bases; unmatched junction nucleotides: 2. This CDR3 contains 14 residues. Germline loops: CDR1 DFQATT, CDR2 SNEGSKA (reference sequence). This CDR3 is CSARLLAGQETQYF. The CDR3 nucleotides are TGCAGTGCTAGATTACTAGCGGGGCAAGAGACCCAGTACTTC.

This clonotype was counted many times. The V gene is TRBV4-3, the J gene TRBJ2-1; the match to TRBD2 covers 11 bases. Germline assignment: CDR1 LGHNA and CDR2 YSLEER. V lost 0 bases and J lost 7; bases outside the gene matches: 11. The CDR3 consists of 18 residues. CDR3 in amino acids: CASSQDVSLLAGVNEQFF. In DNA, the CDR3 is TGCGCCAGCAGCCAAGATGTTTCCTTACTAGCGGGAGTTAATGAGCAGTTCTTC.

This clonotype occurred many times. V gene TRBV20-1 combines with J gene TRBJ2-7, with TRBD2 matching over 13 bases. Germline trimming cut 5 bases from V and 4 bases from J; bases unmatched to any gene: 5. The CDR3 loop spans 14 amino acids. Germline lookup yields CDR1 DFQATT and CDR2 SNEGSKA (reference sequence). In DNA, the CDR3 is TGCAGTGCTTTTCGGACTAGCGGGAGTTACGAGCAGTACTTC. Encoded protein: CSAFRTSGSYEQYF.

This clonotype turned up a few times. This chain uses TRBV2 with TRBJ1-2, with TRBD1 identical over 10 bases. This CDR3 contains 14 residues. With V trimmed by 6 bases and J by 8 bases, 9 bases remained unmatched. CDR1 and CDR2 from the germline V gene are SNHLY and FYNNEI. The CDR3 spells CASSLDRGLAGYTF. For the CDR3, the DNA is TGTGCCAGCAGCCTCGACAGGGGGCTTGCCGGCTACACCTTC.

This clonotype was recorded many times. V is TRBV4-3 and J is TRBJ2-2; 10 bases align to TRBD2. Per germline, CDR1 LGHNA and CDR2 YSLEER. The length of the CDR3 is 16 residues. V was pared by 4 bases and J by 2 bases, with 4 bases of the junction left unmatched. The CDR3 sequence is CASSPRTSGNTGELFF. The CDR3 DNA reads as TGCGCCAGCAGCCCCCGGACTAGCGGAAACACCGGGGAGCTGTTTTTT.

This clonotype was observed at least ten times. The chain has TRBV6-6 and TRBJ1-1; no clear D. CDR3 length equals 13 residues. Germline assignment: CDR1 MNHNY and CDR2 SVGAGI (reference sequence). Deletions cut 7 bases from V and 1 base from J, with 10 bases between. The chain's CDR3 is CASNGRGNTEAFF. The CDR3 nucleotides are TGTGCCAGCAATGGACGGGGGAACACTGAAGCTTTCTTT.

This clonotype was seen many times. V is TRBV20-1 and J is TRBJ2-3; D is ambiguous. The CDR3 contains 14 residues. V lost 0 bases and J 3 bases, leaving 10 bases between the germline ends. CDR1 is DFQATT, CDR2 SNEGSKA, per germline (reference sequence). The CDR3 coding sequence is TGCAGTGCTAGAGATTCCGCCCGTACAGATACGCAGTATTTT. It translates to CSARDSARTDTQYF.

This clonotype was seen at least ten times. V usage is TRBV20-1 and J usage is TRBJ2-5; 8 bases align to TRBD1. Germline-derived CDR1 and CDR2 are DFQATT and SNEGSKA (reference sequence). This CDR3 is built from 14 residues. V was pared by 2 bases and J by 5 bases, with 7 bases of the junction left unmatched. DNA of the CDR3: TGCAGTGCTAGACCCAGGGGGCTGCCGGAGACCCAGTACTTC. Translated, it gives CSARPRGLPETQYF.